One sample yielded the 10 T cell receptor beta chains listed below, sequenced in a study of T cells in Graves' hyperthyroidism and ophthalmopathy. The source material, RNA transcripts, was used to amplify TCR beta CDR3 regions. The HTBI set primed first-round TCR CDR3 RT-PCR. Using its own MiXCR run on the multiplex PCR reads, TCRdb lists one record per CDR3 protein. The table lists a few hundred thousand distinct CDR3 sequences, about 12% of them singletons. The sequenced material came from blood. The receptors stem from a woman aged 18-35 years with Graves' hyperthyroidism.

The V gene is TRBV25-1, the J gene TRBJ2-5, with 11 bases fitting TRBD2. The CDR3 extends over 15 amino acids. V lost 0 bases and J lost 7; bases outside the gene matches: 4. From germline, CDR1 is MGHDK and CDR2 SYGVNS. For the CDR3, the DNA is TGTGCCAGCAGTGAATACGGGCTAGCGGGAGGGACCCAGTACTTC. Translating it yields CASSEYGLAGGTQYF.

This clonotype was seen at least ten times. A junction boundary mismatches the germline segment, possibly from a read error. The CDR3 protein is CASSLGRDTQYF. Here the CDR3 DNA reads TGTGCCAGCAGCTTAGGCAGAGATACGCAGTATTTT. The chain carries TRBV5-1 and TRBJ2-3; no reliable D call. This CDR3 has 12 residues. Germline lookup yields CDR1 SGHRS and CDR2 YFSETQ.

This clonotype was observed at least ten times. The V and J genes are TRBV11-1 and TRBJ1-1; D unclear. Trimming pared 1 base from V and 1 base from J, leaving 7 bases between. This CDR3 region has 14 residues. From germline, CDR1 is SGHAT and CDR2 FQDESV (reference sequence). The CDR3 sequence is CASSLVKGNTEAFF. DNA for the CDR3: TGTGCCAGCAGCTTAGTTAAGGGGAACACTGAAGCTTTCTTT.

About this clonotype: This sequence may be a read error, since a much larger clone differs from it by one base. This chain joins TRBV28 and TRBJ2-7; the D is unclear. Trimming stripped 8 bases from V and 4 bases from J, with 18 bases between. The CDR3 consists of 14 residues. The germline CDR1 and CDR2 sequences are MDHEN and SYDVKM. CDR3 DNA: TGTGCCAGCCCCCGACTCCGCCGCCATTACGAGCAGTACTTC. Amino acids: CASPRLRRHYEQYF.

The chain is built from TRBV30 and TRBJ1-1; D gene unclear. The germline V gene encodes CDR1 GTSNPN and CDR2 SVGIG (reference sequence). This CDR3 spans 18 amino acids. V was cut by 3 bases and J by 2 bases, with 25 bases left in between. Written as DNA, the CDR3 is TGTGCCTGGAGAGCCACTACGTCGACAAGAAGATCCAACACTGAAGCTTTCTTT. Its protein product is CAWRATTSTRRSNTEAFF.

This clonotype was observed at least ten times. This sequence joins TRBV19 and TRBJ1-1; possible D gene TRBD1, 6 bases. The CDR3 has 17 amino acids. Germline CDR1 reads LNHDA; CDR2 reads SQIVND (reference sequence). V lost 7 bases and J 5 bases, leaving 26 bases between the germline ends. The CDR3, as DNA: TGTGCCAGTATCAACCCCGTAAGTGGGGGCGCGGGGACTGAAGCTTTCTTT. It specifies CASINPVSGGAGTEAFF.

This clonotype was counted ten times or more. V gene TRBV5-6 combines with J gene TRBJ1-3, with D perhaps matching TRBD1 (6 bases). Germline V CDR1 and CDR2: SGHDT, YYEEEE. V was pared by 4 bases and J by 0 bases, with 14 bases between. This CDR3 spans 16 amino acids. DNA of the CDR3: TGTGCCAGCAGCCGGGGGGCCGGGCACTCTGGAAACACCATATATTTT. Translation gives CASSRGAGHSGNTIYF.

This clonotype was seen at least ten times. CDR3 in DNA: TGCAGTGCTAGGGGCTCCGGGACAGGGACGTCCTACGAGCAGTACTTC. As protein: CSARGSGTGTSYEQYF. The chain joins TRBV20-1 to TRBJ2-7; the match to TRBD1 covers 9 bases. The V and J ends lost 3 bases and 1 base, in that order; junction bases with no gene match: 10. There are 16 residues in the CDR3. From germline, CDR1 is DFQATT and CDR2 SNEGSKA (reference sequence).

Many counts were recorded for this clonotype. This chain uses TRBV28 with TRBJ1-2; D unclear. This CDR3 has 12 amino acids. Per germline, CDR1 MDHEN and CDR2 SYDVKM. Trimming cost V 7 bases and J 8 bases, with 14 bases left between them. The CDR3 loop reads CASTHGGRGYTF. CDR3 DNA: TGTGCCAGCACCCACGGAGGGAGGGGCTACACCTTC.

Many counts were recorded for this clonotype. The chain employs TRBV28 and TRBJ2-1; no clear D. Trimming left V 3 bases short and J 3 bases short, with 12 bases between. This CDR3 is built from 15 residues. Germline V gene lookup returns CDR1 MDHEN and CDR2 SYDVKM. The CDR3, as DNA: TGTGCCAGCAGTTTCAGACTCCGCCACTACAATGAGCAGTTCTTC. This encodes CASSFRLRHYNEQFF. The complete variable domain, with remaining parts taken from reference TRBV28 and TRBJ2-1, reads DVKVTQSSRYLVKRTGEKVFLECVQDMDHENMFWYRQDPGLGLRLIYFSYDVKMKEKGDIPEGYSVSREKKERFSLILESASTNQTSMYLCASSFRLRHYNEQFFGPGTRLTVL.